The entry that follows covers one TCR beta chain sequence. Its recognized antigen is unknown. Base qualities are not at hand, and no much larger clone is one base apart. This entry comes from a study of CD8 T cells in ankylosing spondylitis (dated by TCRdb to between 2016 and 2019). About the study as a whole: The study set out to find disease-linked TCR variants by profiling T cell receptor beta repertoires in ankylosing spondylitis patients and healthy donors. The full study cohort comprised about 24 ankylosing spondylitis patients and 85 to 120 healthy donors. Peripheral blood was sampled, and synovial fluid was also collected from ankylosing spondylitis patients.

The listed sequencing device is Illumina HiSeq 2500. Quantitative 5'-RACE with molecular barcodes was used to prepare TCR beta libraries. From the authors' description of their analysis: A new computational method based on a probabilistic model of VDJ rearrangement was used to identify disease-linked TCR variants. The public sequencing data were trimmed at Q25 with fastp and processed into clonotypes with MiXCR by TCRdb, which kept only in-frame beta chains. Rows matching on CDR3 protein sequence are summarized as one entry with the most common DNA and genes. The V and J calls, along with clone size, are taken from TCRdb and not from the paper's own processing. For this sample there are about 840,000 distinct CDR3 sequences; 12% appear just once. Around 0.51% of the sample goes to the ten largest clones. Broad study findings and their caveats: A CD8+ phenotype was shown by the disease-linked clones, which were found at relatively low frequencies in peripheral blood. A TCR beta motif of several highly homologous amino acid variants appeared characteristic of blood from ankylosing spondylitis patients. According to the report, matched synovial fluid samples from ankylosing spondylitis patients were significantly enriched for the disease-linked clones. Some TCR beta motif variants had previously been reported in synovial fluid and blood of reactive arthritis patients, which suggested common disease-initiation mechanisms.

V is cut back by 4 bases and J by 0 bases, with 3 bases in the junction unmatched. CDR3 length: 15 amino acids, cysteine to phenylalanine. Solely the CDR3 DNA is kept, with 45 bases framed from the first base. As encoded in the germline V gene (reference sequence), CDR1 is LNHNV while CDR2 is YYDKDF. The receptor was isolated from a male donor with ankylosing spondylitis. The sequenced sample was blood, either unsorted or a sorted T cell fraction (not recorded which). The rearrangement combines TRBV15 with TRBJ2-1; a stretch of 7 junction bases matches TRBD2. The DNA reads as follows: TGTGCCACCAGCAAAGGACTAGACTCCTACAATGAGCAGTTCTTC. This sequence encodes CATSKGLDSYNEQFF.